This T cell receptor beta chain is from a study of shared clonotypes between healthy human individuals. A note on this clone: The antigen remains unidentified.

Each PCR replicate run on unsorted PBMC took in about 0.3 ug DNA, tens of thousands of T cell genomes. The assay was immunoSEQ multiplex PCR, and TCRdb's table has in-frame clones only and misses some. The sample contains some 530,000 clones, roughly 80% of which appear only once. Study findings and constraints: Expectations were that clonotype sharing among donors would be affected by sequencing depth.

Material: PBMCs. The sequence derives from a woman in her forties in good health. Some clones in this sample may be carry-over from other donors' samples.

This CDR3 reads CASSEGTSGNYEQYF. For the CDR3, the DNA is TGCGCCAGCAGCGAGGGGACTAGCGGGAACTACGAGCAGTACTTC. The chain employs TRBV5-1 and TRBJ2-7, with 13 nucleotides matching TRBD2. With 4 bases clipped from V and 3 bases from J, the junction kept 4 bases outside the gene matches. CDR3 length: 15 amino acids. Germline assignment: CDR1 SGHRS and CDR2 YFSETQ.